This T cell receptor (beta chain) is from a study of early T cells in non-severe SARS-CoV-2 infection. Study-wide context: The input, bulk RNA from unsorted whole blood, was sequenced, and chains were unpaired. Study-wide findings and caveats: VDJdb-based annotation leaned toward anti-spike CD8 responses and missed private and CD4 specificities.

Individual cDNA molecules were tagged with unique molecular identifiers. TCRdb re-derived calls from the 5' RACE reads in MiXCR, one entry per CDR3 protein. Of some 82,000 distinct CDR3 sequences listed, less than 8% are singletons. As concerns this clonotype: Its cognate antigen is unknown.

The CDR3 is 14 amino acids. Between the trimmed V and J ends, which lost 3 bases and 6 bases, there was a span of 12 bases. Germline V gene sequence: CDR1 SGHTA, CDR2 FQGNSA. The sample comprised whole blood. The source is an adult who was a healthcare worker with PCR-confirmed SARS-CoV-2 infection or an uninfected control (not recorded which). J is TRBJ1-5 and V is TRBV7-2, with D possibly matching TRBD1 (6 bases). CDR3 coding DNA: TGTGCCAGCAGCTTGGAACAGGGAATTCAGCCCCAGCATTTT. Translated, it gives CASSLEQGIQPQHF.